Listed here are 21 T cell receptor beta chains from one sample, sequenced in a study of OX40 agonist ivuxolimab in advanced cancers. Assay: immunoSEQ multiplex PCR; the TCRdb copy retains only in-frame clones and omits some. The repertoire holds 80,000 to 85,000 clones, around 84% seen once, with 6.5% in the top ten. The sequencing here drew on CD4+ or CD8+ T cells sorted from blood, taken in a trial of the OX40 agonist ivuxolimab. The receptors were sampled from an adult with an advanced solid tumor such as melanoma, head and neck, liver or kidney cancer.

The gene calls are TRBV19 and TRBJ1-2, with D possibly matching TRBD1 (6 bases). The CDR3 is 15 amino acids. Trimming stripped 3 bases from V and 4 bases from J, with 15 bases between. CDR1 LNHDA and CDR2 SQIVND come from the germline V gene (reference sequence). DNA for the CDR3: TGTGCCAGTAGTATGAAGTGGGGGCCAATCTATGGCTACACCTTC. Translation gives CASSMKWGPIYGYTF.

This sequence joins TRBV9 and TRBJ2-5; 8 nucleotides agree with TRBD2. Germline V gene data show CDR1 as SGDLS and CDR2 as YYNGEE. The CDR3 is made up of 13 amino acids. Trimming took 1 base from V and 5 from J; bases not matched to a gene: 1. The CDR3 sequence: CASSVRLAETQYF. In nucleotides, the CDR3 is TGTGCCAGCAGCGTAAGACTAGCGGAGACCCAGTACTTC.

V is TRBV29-1 and J is TRBJ2-7; possibly TRBD1 for D (6 bases). Trimming removed 6 bases from V and 3 bases from J, with 12 bases in between. CDR1 and CDR2 (germline): SQVTM, ANQGSEA. The length of the CDR3 is 12 residues. DNA of the CDR3: TGCAGCGTCCTGGACAGAAACTACGAGCAGTACTTC. Its translation is CSVLDRNYEQYF.

J is TRBJ2-1 and V is TRBV5-1; no firm D call. Germline loops: CDR1 SGHRS, CDR2 YFSETQ. The CDR3 sequence is 11 residues long. V lost 4 bases and J 3 bases, leaving 2 bases between the germline ends. The CDR3 DNA sequence: TGCGCCAGCAGCGACTACAATGAGCAGTTCTTC. The encoded protein is CASSDYNEQFF.

The V call is TRBV11-3, the J call TRBJ1-2; TRBD1 matches 9 bases. The CDR3 loop spans 15 amino acids. The V gene's germline CDR1 is SGHNT and CDR2 YENEEA. V trimming: 5 bases; J trimming: 2 bases; junction bases outside the gene matches: 6. CDR3 sequence: CASSGYRGRNYGYTF. As DNA, the CDR3 is TGTGCCAGCAGCGGATACAGGGGGCGAAACTATGGCTACACCTTC.

The chain couples TRBV18 to TRBJ1-1; a possible D gene is TRBD1 (5 bases). V lost 6 bases to trimming and J lost 3 bases, with 14 bases between them. This CDR3 spans 14 amino acids. Germline V gives CDR1 KGHSH, CDR2 LQKENI. CDR3 DNA: TGTGCCAGCTCTCTCACAGTGGGGGACACTGAAGCTTTCTTT. This sequence encodes CASSLTVGDTEAFF.

This rearrangement joins TRBV27 to TRBJ2-1; D gene uncertain. This CDR3 has 13 residues. V was clipped by 5 bases and J by 9 bases, with 14 bases between them. Germline values: CDR1 MNHEY, CDR2 SMNVEV (reference sequence). The CDR3 reads CASSPRPSVEQFF. The CDR3 DNA is TGTGCCAGCAGTCCCCGACCATCGGTTGAGCAGTTCTTC.

The chain has TRBV7-2 and TRBJ2-1; D may be TRBD1 or TRBD2 (5 bases each). V was pared by 0 bases and J by 15 bases, with 12 bases between. The CDR3 totals 12 residues. Germline V gene lookup returns CDR1 SGHTA and CDR2 FQGNSA. The CDR3 sequence is CASSLAGVFLFF. CDR3 in DNA: TGTGCCAGCAGCTTAGCGGGGGTATTTCTGTTCTTC. Drawing the rest from reference TRBV7-2 and TRBJ2-1, the complete variable domain is GAGVSQSPSNKVTEKGKDVELRCDPISGHTALYWYRQSLGQGLEFLIYFQGNSAPDKSGLPSDRFSAERTGGSVSTLTIQRTQQEDSAVYLCASSLAGVFLFFGPGTRLTVL.

The chain carries TRBV11-3 and TRBJ2-4; TRBD1 matches 9 bases. J was trimmed by 9 bases and V by 5 bases; bases with no gene match: 5. Germline V lookup: CDR1 SGHNT, CDR2 YENEEA. The CDR3 loop spans 13 amino acids. CDR3 protein: CASSRGQGSIQYF. The CDR3 DNA follows: TGTGCCAGCAGCCGTGGACAGGGGAGCATTCAGTACTTC.

The chain has TRBV7-3 and TRBJ1-1; D perhaps matches TRBD1 (6 bases). The germline CDR1 and CDR2 sequences are SGHTA and FQGTGA. Deletions cut 4 bases from V and 3 bases from J, with 12 bases between. This CDR3 comprises 14 residues. The chain's CDR3 is CASSSQGGDTEAFF. In DNA, the CDR3 is TGTGCCAGCAGCTCACAGGGTGGTGACACTGAAGCTTTCTTT.

The rearrangement links TRBV30 to TRBJ1-2, with D possibly TRBD1 on 6 matching bases. The CDR3 covers 12 residues. The germline V gene has CDR1 GTSNPN and CDR2 SVGIG (reference sequence). V was cut by 1 base and J by 7 bases, with 10 bases left in between. CDR3 in DNA: TGTGCCTGGAGTGCTACAGGGTTTGGCTACACCTTC. Amino acids: CAWSATGFGYTF.

This chain connects TRBV27 to TRBJ2-1, with TRBD2 matching 10 bases. Germline CDR1 is MNHEY and CDR2 is SMNVEV (reference sequence). The CDR3 spans 15 residues. The ends lost 6 bases at V and 7 bases at J; junction bases unmatched: 9. CDR3 nucleotide sequence: TGTGCCAGCAGCCCCATAGCGGGGGGAGCGAATGAGCAGTTCTTC. Amino acids: CASSPIAGGANEQFF.

This clone was observed a single time. The rearrangement joins TRBV11-2 to TRBJ2-1; TRBD2 matches 8 bases. The V gene end was trimmed by 3 bases and the J gene end by 4 bases; junction bases not matched to a gene: 5. Germline CDR1 is SGHAT and CDR2 is FQNNGV. The CDR3 spans 15 residues. DNA of the CDR3: TGTGCCAGCAGCTTTACTAGCGGAAATTACAATGAGCAGTTCTTC. Translating gives CASSFTSGNYNEQFF.

CDR3 sequence (DNA): TGCGCCAGCAGCTTGTCCGGGGGCGATCAGCCCCAGCATTTT. Its protein is CASSLSGGDQPQHF. This chain connects TRBV5-1 to TRBJ1-5, with TRBD1 as a possible D gene (6 bases). The V end lost 1 base, the J end lost 5 bases, and 10 bases lay between the germline ends. CDR1 and CDR2 from the germline V gene are SGHRS and YFSETQ. This CDR3 comprises 14 residues. Full variable domain (outside the CDR3, taken from reference TRBV5-1 and TRBJ1-5): KAGVTQTPRYLIKTRGQQVTLSCSPISGHRSVSWYQQTPGQGLQFLFEYFSETQRNKGNFPGRFSGRQFSNSRSEMNVSTLELGDSALYLCASSLSGGDQPQHFGDGTRLSIL.

This chain joins TRBV30 and TRBJ1-1, with a weak D call TRBD1 (6 bases). The germline V gene encodes CDR1 GTSNPN and CDR2 SVGIG (reference sequence). The CDR3 runs 15 residues. The V end lost 8 bases, the J end lost 2 bases, and 21 bases lay between the germline ends. The CDR3 protein is CAGNSVGGFNTEAFF. CDR3 sequence (DNA): TGTGCCGGGAATTCAGTGGGGGGCTTTAACACTGAAGCTTTCTTT.

For the CDR3, the DNA is TGTGCCAGCAGCTTAACCCGGACAGGGCTGGGTGCAAGAGGCTACACCTTC. Its protein is CASSLTRTGLGARGYTF. This sequence joins TRBV7-3 and TRBJ1-2; TRBD1 agrees at 8 bases. The ends lost 0 bases at V and 8 bases at J; junction bases unmatched: 14. This CDR3 comprises 17 residues. Germline V lookup: CDR1 SGHTA, CDR2 FQGTGA.

The V gene is TRBV23-1, the J gene TRBJ2-5; no clear D gene. Being an ORF, TRBV23-1 has a function that is uncertain. The CDR3 sequence is 14 residues long. The V end lost 9 bases, the J end lost 3 bases, and 17 bases lay between the germline ends. CDR3: CARTPGSTEETQYF. CDR3 DNA sequence: TGCGCCAGGACTCCCGGGTCGACCGAAGAGACCCAGTACTTC.

The chain links TRBV4-3 to TRBJ1-2; D is uncertain. The germline V and J ends were trimmed by 0 bases and 4 bases, with 6 bases remaining between them. CDR1 is LGHNA and CDR2 is YSLEER in the germline V gene. The CDR3 totals 13 residues. CDR3 nucleotide sequence: TGCGCCAGCAGCCAAGACGGGAGCTATGGCTACACCTTC. As protein: CASSQDGSYGYTF.

This clone was detected once. The rearrangement joins TRBV5-1 to TRBJ2-7, with a weak D call TRBD1 (5 bases). The CDR3 length is 15 residues. In germline, CDR1 is SGHRS, CDR2 YFSETQ. The ends were cut back, 0 bases at V and 6 bases at J, with 16 bases in the middle. CDR3 bases: TGCGCCAGCAGCTTGGGAGCAGGGCTAGAGGCCGAGCAGTACTTC. Its protein is CASSLGAGLEAEQYF.

V is TRBV19 and J is TRBJ2-6; perhaps TRBD2 as D (5 bases). The germline V and J ends were trimmed by 3 bases and 1 base, with 13 bases remaining between them. The CDR3 loop spans 17 amino acids. CDR1 and CDR2 (germline): LNHDA, SQIVND (reference sequence). In DNA form, the CDR3 reads TGTGCCAGTAGTATCCCCCGGGGTAGTTCTGGGGCCAACGTCCTGACTTTC. Its protein product is CASSIPRGSSGANVLTF.

CDR3 in amino acids: CASSLVADANTEAFF. The DNA of the CDR3 is TGTGCCAGCAGCTTAGTCGCAGATGCGAACACTGAAGCTTTCTTT. The rearrangement links TRBV7-6 to TRBJ1-1; D call uncertain. Trimming took 1 base from V and 1 from J, leaving 10 bases between them. Germline loops: CDR1 SGHVS, CDR2 FNYEAQ. The CDR3 contains 15 residues.